This T cell receptor beta chain appears in the sequencing data of a study of blood T cell repertoires in COVID-19. On the study more broadly: Both acute and convalescent COVID-19 samples were obtained from the United States, Italy and Spain. The cDNA or gDNA used as material had been derived from T cells, B-cell-depleted T cells, or PBMCs.

Methods used by the authors: Nucleated cell counts were estimated from reference gene primer amplification. Clones were read by immunoSEQ multiplex PCR, and TCRdb kept only the in-frame ones, dropping some. That table is the source of V, J and clone size, and D and trimming were worked out from the DNA. The sample holds roughly 73,000 clones; around 74% are singletons and the top ten take 20% to 25%. The CDR3 length is 15 residues. Germline V gives CDR1 SGDLS, CDR2 YYNGEE. V lost 3 bases, J lost 0 bases, and 4 bases stayed unmatched. This clonotype originated in a man between 70 and 80 years old with acute or convalescent COVID-19. Sequencing was done on a sample of peripheral blood. The chain carries TRBV9 and TRBJ1-2; TRBD1 matches 8 bases. CDR3 nucleotides: TGTGCCAGCAGCGCCCGGGACAGGCCTAACTATGGCTACACCTTC. It translates to CASSARDRPNYGYTF.